The 18 T cell receptor beta chains in this list originate from one sample, sequenced in a study of Tregs in tolerant kidney transplant recipients. Assay: immunoSEQ multiplex PCR; the TCRdb copy retains only in-frame clones and omits some. The sample has 200,000 to 300,000 clones; approximately 84% are singletons. Sequences were obtained from CD4+ T cells from blood. These receptors all come from a human donor in good health.

The chain uses TRBV19 and TRBJ2-7; D may correspond to TRBD1 or TRBD2 (6 bases each). The CDR3 has 14 residues. Trimming shortened V by 5 bases and J by 2 bases, and 13 bases separated the two germline ends. Germline loops: CDR1 LNHDA, CDR2 SQIVND (reference sequence). The CDR3 coding sequence is TGTGCCAGTAGTCCTTACAGGGAGGCCTACGAGCAGTACTTC. Translation gives CASSPYREAYEQYF.

V usage is TRBV23-1 and J usage is TRBJ1-1; TRBD1 matches 7 bases. TRBV23-1 is classed as an ORF, of uncertain function. Trimming cost V 0 bases and J 1 base; bases outside gene matches: 11. This CDR3 contains 18 residues. CDR3 loop: CASSQSRQGRKRNTEAFF. For the CDR3, the DNA is TGCGCCAGCAGTCAATCGAGACAGGGCCGCAAGCGGAACACTGAAGCTTTCTTT.

This clone was detected once. The chain joins TRBV5-1 to TRBJ1-6; 7 positions match TRBD1. The germline V gene has CDR1 SGHRS and CDR2 YFSETQ. This CDR3 contains 15 residues. J gave up 10 bases and V 4 bases, and 11 bases lay outside the gene matches. The CDR3 sequence: CASSQGGDAGSPLHF. The DNA of the CDR3 is TGCGCCAGCAGCCAGGGGGGCGACGCGGGATCACCCCTCCACTTT.

The V gene is TRBV9, the J gene TRBJ1-4, with D perhaps TRBD1 (5 bases). Germline loops: CDR1 SGDLS, CDR2 YYNGEE. There are 16 residues in the CDR3. Between the trimmed V and J ends, which lost 3 bases and 0 bases, there was a span of 12 bases. CDR3 region: CASSAQALATNEKLFF. The CDR3 DNA is TGTGCCAGCAGCGCACAGGCGCTTGCAACTAATGAAAAACTGTTTTTT.

The CDR3 DNA sequence: TGTGCCAGCAGTGCGCCCGGGACAGGAGCCCCCAATCAGCCCCAGCATTTT. This translates into CASSAPGTGAPNQPQHF. V is TRBV6-1 and J is TRBJ1-5, with TRBD1 matching over 8 bases. The V and J ends lost 4 bases and 3 bases, in that order; junction bases with no gene match: 11. This CDR3 contains 17 residues. Germline V lookup: CDR1 MNHNS, CDR2 SASEGT.

J is TRBJ1-2 and V is TRBV19; 8 bases map to TRBD1. J was trimmed by 8 bases and V by 3 bases; bases with no gene match: 8. This CDR3 spans 14 amino acids. The germline V gene has CDR1 LNHDA and CDR2 SQIVND (reference sequence). The CDR3 DNA follows: TGTGCCAGTAGTATCTCAACGGGACAGGTGGGCTACACCTTC. Protein sequence: CASSISTGQVGYTF.

V gene TRBV5-1 combines with J gene TRBJ2-7; D is possibly TRBD1 or TRBD2 (5 bases each). Per the germline V gene, CDR1 is SGHRS and CDR2 is YFSETQ. V dropped 6 bases and J dropped 3 bases, with 16 bases sitting between them. The CDR3 loop spans 14 amino acids. The CDR3 here is CASTRDEIGYEQYF. The CDR3, as DNA: TGCGCCAGCACCCGGGACGAAATAGGCTACGAGCAGTACTTC.

This rearrangement joins TRBV7-9 to TRBJ1-1; 7 bases align to TRBD1. Germline V CDR1 and CDR2: SEHNR, FQNEAQ (reference sequence). This CDR3 region has 16 residues. The J segment lost 2 bases and the V segment lost 1 base, leaving 7 bases of the junction unmatched. The CDR3 DNA sequence: TGTGCCAGCAGCTTAGAGGGGGCGCATGGAAACACTGAAGCTTTCTTT. This translates into CASSLEGAHGNTEAFF.

CDR3 bases: TGCGCCAGCAGCCATATTAGCGGGGGCCGCACAGATACGCAGTATTTT. Encoded protein: CASSHISGGRTDTQYF. The genes are TRBV4-1 and TRBJ2-3; 9 bases match TRBD2. The CDR3 has 16 amino acids. Trimming cost V 3 bases and J 1 base; bases outside gene matches: 5. The germline gives CDR1 MGHRA, CDR2 YSYEKL.

This clone was counted a single time. The chain is built from TRBV5-1 and TRBJ2-5; 7 bases fit TRBD1. V lost 6 bases and J lost 0; bases outside the gene matches: 2. The V gene's germline CDR1 is SGHRS and CDR2 YFSETQ. The CDR3 is 13 residues long. The CDR3 DNA reads TGCGCCAGCAATCAGGGGGACCAAGAGACCCAGTACTTC. Residues: CASNQGDQETQYF.

This clone showed up just a few times. The genes are TRBV7-9 and TRBJ2-7; unclear D gene. Looked up from germline, CDR1 is SEHNR and CDR2 is FQNEAQ (reference sequence). The V gene lost 2 bases and the J gene lost 2 bases, with 13 bases spanning the gap. This CDR3 contains 15 residues. The CDR3 sequence: CASSLLRTVTYEQYF. The DNA for the CDR3 is TGTGCCAGCAGCTTACTTCGGACGGTAACCTACGAGCAGTACTTC.

The chain uses TRBV19 and TRBJ2-7, with D perhaps assigned TRBD1 or TRBD2 (5 bases each). In germline, CDR1 is LNHDA, CDR2 SQIVND (reference sequence). V was trimmed by 0 bases and J by 3 bases, leaving 18 bases between them. This CDR3 spans 17 amino acids. The CDR3: CASSIDGGPPRIYEQYF. In DNA, the CDR3 is TGTGCCAGTAGTATAGATGGGGGACCGCCGAGGATCTACGAGCAGTACTTC.

The chain links TRBV5-4 to TRBJ2-2; TRBD2 agrees at 11 bases. CDR1 is SGHNT, CDR2 YYREEE, per germline (reference sequence). The CDR3 runs to 16 residues. The junction had 6 bases not matched to a gene; V was cut back by 2 bases and J by 6 bases. The CDR3 region is CASSFSGGAWAGELFF. CDR3 coding DNA: TGTGCCAGCAGCTTTAGCGGGGGGGCCTGGGCCGGGGAGCTGTTTTTT.

The rearrangement uses TRBV7-2 and TRBJ1-5; TRBD1 might be the D (6 bases). The V end lost 5 bases, the J end lost 5 bases, and 10 bases lay between the germline ends. The CDR3 consists of 13 residues. Germline-derived CDR1 and CDR2 are SGHTA and FQGNSA. CDR3 sequence: CASSEDSDQPQHF. The CDR3 DNA reads as TGTGCCAGCAGCGAGGACAGCGATCAGCCCCAGCATTTT.

The chain recombines TRBV5-1 with TRBJ2-1; 8 positions match TRBD2. CDR3 length equals 15 residues. CDR1 SGHRS and CDR2 YFSETQ come from the germline V gene. Trimming took 4 bases from V and 4 from J; bases not matched to a gene: 7. CDR3 loop: CASSGTGGPYNEQFF. CDR3 bases: TGCGCCAGCAGCGGTACGGGGGGGCCGTACAATGAGCAGTTCTTC.

This clone was observed a few times. The V call is TRBV7-3, the J call TRBJ2-3, with 9 bases that match TRBD1. Germline CDR1 reads SGHTA; CDR2 reads FQGTGA. The CDR3 has 16 amino acids. Trimming took 3 bases from V and 0 from J; bases not matched to a gene: 4. The CDR3 sequence is CASSLGTGSSTDTQYF. In DNA form, the CDR3 reads TGTGCCAGCAGCTTGGGGACAGGGAGTAGCACAGATACGCAGTATTTT. Full variable domain (remainder filled in from reference TRBV7-3 and TRBJ2-3): GAGVSQTPSNKVTEKGKYVELRCDPISGHTALYWYRQSLGQGPEFLIYFQGTGAADDSGLPNDRFFAVRPEGSVSTLKIQRTERGDSAVYLCASSLGTGSSTDTQYFGPGTRLTVL.

The gene calls are TRBV18 and TRBJ1-2; 8 nucleotides agree with TRBD1. Per germline, CDR1 KGHSH and CDR2 LQKENI. The CDR3 length is 15 residues. V was pared by 2 bases and J by 10 bases, with 12 bases of the junction left unmatched. The CDR3 DNA reads as TGTGCCAGCTCACCATCCAGGGGGCGCGATGATGACTACACCTTC. Translating it yields CASSPSRGRDDDYTF. Looking up the rest from reference TRBV18 and TRBJ1-2 gives the full variable domain: NAGVMQNPRHLVRRRGQEARLRCSPMKGHSHVYWYRQLPEEGLKFMVYLQKENIIDESGMPKERFSAEFPKEGPSILRIQQVVRGDSAAYFCASSPSRGRDDDYTFGSGTRLTVV.

This clone came up once. This rearrangement joins TRBV30 to TRBJ2-3; 11 bases map to TRBD2. J lost 6 bases, V lost 0 bases, and 8 bases had no gene match. This CDR3 contains 16 residues. CDR1 and CDR2 (germline): GTSNPN, SVGIG (reference sequence). This CDR3 is CAWSVISGGAVDTQYF. In DNA form, the CDR3 reads TGTGCCTGGAGTGTAATTAGCGGGGGGGCCGTCGATACGCAGTATTTT.